This T cell receptor beta chain was observed in a study of a mutant IDH1 vaccine in newly diagnosed glioma. Study background: Radiotherapy, temozolomide, or both had been given previously, and both were given to most. Study-wide results and caveats: The vaccine induced immune responses, and these occurred in about 95% of patients.

CDR3 length: 16 amino acids. Germline lookup yields CDR1 SGDLS and CDR2 YYNGEE. J lost 0 bases, V lost 0 bases, and 4 bases had no gene match. In regard to this clone: Its antigen is undetermined.

TCRdb's table, derived via immunoSEQ multiplex PCR, lists solely in-frame clones and lacks some. This table has approximately 40,000 clones, about 83% appearing once. Stated time point: week 11, during vaccination. Doses of 300 ug of mutant IDH1 20-mer peptide were given with topical imiquimod. The chain combines TRBV9 with TRBJ2-5, with 8 nucleotides matching TRBD1. Material: PBMCs, obtained from a glioma patient whose treatment included an IDH1 peptide vaccine. The sequence came from a man aged 35-49 years with glioma. CDR3 sequence (DNA): TGTGCCAGCAGCGTAGAAACAGGGGGGTACCAAGAGACCCAGTACTTC. Protein sequence: CASSVETGGYQETQYF.